This T cell receptor beta chain appears in the sequencing data of a study of PD-1 blockade in classical Hodgkin lymphoma. The method was immunoSEQ multiplex PCR; TCRdb's version includes in-frame clones alone and lacks a portion of them. This repertoire shows more than 30,000 clones, 88% found once; its top ten account for more than 0.95%. In germline, CDR1 is PRHDT, CDR2 FYEKMQ (reference sequence). There are 12 residues in the CDR3. Time point in this sample: newly diagnosed, previously untreated cHL patient sample. The study purified CD4+ T cells from thawed PBMCs using magnetic negative selection.

The TCR comes from a human donor with classical Hodgkin lymphoma. The sample taken for sequencing was CD4+ T cells from blood. The chain combines TRBV13 with TRBJ2-5; D perhaps matches TRBD2 (6 bases). The J call may be faulty, since TRBJ2-7 better matches the DNA end. CDR3 sequence reads: CASSGREYEQYF. The DNA of the CDR3 is TGTGCCAGCAGTGGCCGGGAGTACGAGCAGTACTTC.